This TCR beta chain was obtained from a study of regulatory T cells in long-lasting Graves disease. Study observations and caveats: Peripheral blood was the sole material, not thyroid tissue.

Noted time point: newly diagnosed GD, antithyroid drugs for less than 3 months. PBMC RNA was the source of the TCR library. Arm-PCR of CDR3 regions and iRepertoire HTBI primers were used to build TCR beta libraries. TCRdb fed the multiplex PCR reads into MiXCR, producing one record per CDR3 protein. The sample consists of 350,000 to 550,000 distinct CDR3 sequences, 15% of them appearing once. This clonotype was picked up many times. Its target is unknown. These data were likewise used in another study, on T cells in Graves' hyperthyroidism and ophthalmopathy. That work adds: Blood held most thyroid clonotypes expanded above 0.001 frequency. Classification by a 13 V-J model distinguished ophthalmopathy from stable hyperthyroidism.

Specimen: peripheral blood mononuclear cells (PBMCs), collected at new diagnosis, from a patient treated with antithyroid drugs. The clonotype was recovered from a woman in her 30s with Graves disease.

The CDR3 reads CSAITGATGELFF. The CDR3 DNA reads TGCAGCGCGATTACAGGGGCCACCGGGGAGCTGTTTTTT. The chain is built from TRBV29-1 and TRBJ2-2; 7 nucleotides match TRBD1. Trimming at V came to 7 bases and at J to 4 bases, leaving 6 bases not matched to a gene. Germline V gene data show CDR1 as SQVTM and CDR2 as ANQGSEA. CDR3 length: 13 amino acids.